Listed here are 27 T cell receptor beta chains from one sample, sequenced in a study of blood T cell repertoires in COVID-19. Assay: immunoSEQ multiplex PCR; the TCRdb copy retains only in-frame clones and omits some. The sample records about 140,000 clones, 84% being singletons. The sample was peripheral blood. Every receptor here comes from a woman older than 75 in a cohort sampled during active or convalescent COVID-19.

J is TRBJ2-3 and V is TRBV25-1; 7 bases map to TRBD1. Germline assignment: CDR1 MGHDK and CDR2 SYGVNS. CDR3 size: 16 residues. V trimming: 3 bases; J trimming: 7 bases; junction bases outside the gene matches: 13. This CDR3 is CASSELGDSVINTQYF. The DNA for the CDR3 is TGTGCCAGCAGTGAGCTCGGGGACAGTGTAATAAATACGCAGTATTTT.

In nucleotides, the CDR3 is TGTGCCATCAGTGGATCCGGGACAGGGTTTAGCAATCAGCCCCAGCATTTT. Amino acid sequence: CAISGSGTGFSNQPQHF. J is TRBJ1-5 and V is TRBV10-3, with TRBD1 matching 9 bases. V dropped 4 bases and J dropped 0; count of bases not matched to a gene: 7. Germline lookup yields CDR1 ENHRY and CDR2 SYGVKD. This CDR3 has 17 residues.

This chain uses TRBV2 with TRBJ2-3; 9 nucleotides line up with TRBD2. Trimming cost V 6 bases and J 4 bases; bases outside gene matches: 8. The germline V gene encodes CDR1 SNHLY and CDR2 FYNNEI. CDR3 size: 15 residues. CDR3: CASRGGGGAADTQYF. CDR3 DNA: TGTGCCAGCAGGGGAGGCGGGGGGGCAGCAGATACGCAGTATTTT.

This rearrangement joins TRBV18 to TRBJ2-7; the match to TRBD1 covers 7 bases. V was clipped by 5 bases and J by 3 bases; unmatched bases: 4. The CDR3 covers 13 residues. Germline CDR1 reads KGHSH; CDR2 reads LQKENI. Here the CDR3 DNA reads TGTGCCAGCTCAAGGGGGCAAGACTACGAGCAGTACGTC. Translating it yields CASSRGQDYEQYV.

The chain recombines TRBV6-6 with TRBJ1-2; TRBD1 agrees at 7 bases. Germline V gene sequence: CDR1 MNHNY, CDR2 SVGAGI (reference sequence). This CDR3 has 15 amino acids. The ends lost 3 bases at V and 0 bases at J; junction bases unmatched: 4. Written as DNA, the CDR3 is TGTGCCAGCAGTTATGGGACAGTTTCTAACTATGGCTACACCTTC. Protein product: CASSYGTVSNYGYTF.

The chain's CDR3 is CASSLVQGGSRELFF. DNA for the CDR3: TGTGCCAGCAGCTTAGTACAGGGTGGTAGTAGGGAGCTGTTTTTT. The chain combines TRBV7-8 with TRBJ2-2; D is possibly TRBD1 (6 bases). Germline loops: CDR1 SGHVS, CDR2 FQNEAQ. Trimming stripped 1 base from V and 9 bases from J, with 15 bases between. The CDR3 runs to 15 residues.

This rearrangement joins TRBV7-8 to TRBJ2-5; 10 bases align to TRBD1. This CDR3 contains 14 residues. V shed 5 bases and J 5 bases; nucleotides not matched to a gene: 5. Germline loops: CDR1 SGHVS, CDR2 FQNEAQ. CDR3 nucleotide sequence: TGTGCCAGCAGCCGAGACAGGGGGCAGGAGACCCAGTACTTC. Encoded protein: CASSRDRGQETQYF. Supplemented by reference TRBV7-8 and TRBJ2-5, the full variable domain reads GAGVSQSPRYKVAKRGQDVALRCDPISGHVSLFWYQQALGQGPEFLTYFQNEAQLDKSGLPSDRFFAERPEGSVSTLKIQRTQQEDSAVYLCASSRDRGQETQYFGPGTRLLVL.

The V and J genes are TRBV3-1 (or the pseudogene TRBV3-2) and TRBJ1-4; D is ambiguous. V dropped 0 bases and J dropped 8 bases, with 16 bases sitting between them. CDR3 size: 16 residues. CDR1 is LGHDT and CDR2 is YNNKEL in the germline V gene (reference sequence). The CDR3 DNA follows: TGTGCCAGCAGCCAAGATCCCCTCGGGGTTTGGGAAAAACTGTTTTTT. Encoded protein: CASSQDPLGVWEKLFF.

This chain connects TRBV19 to TRBJ1-1; D possibly corresponds to TRBD1 (6 bases). V was cut by 5 bases and J by 4 bases, with 14 bases left in between. Germline values: CDR1 LNHDA, CDR2 SQIVND (reference sequence). This CDR3 has 14 residues. The CDR3 loop reads CASSLRDTGTEAFF. CDR3 coding DNA: TGTGCCAGTAGTCTCAGGGACACGGGCACTGAAGCTTTCTTT.

This chain links TRBV5-1 with TRBJ2-3; 9 positions match TRBD2. Germline CDR1 and CDR2: SGHRS and YFSETQ. After removal of 4 bases from V and 2 bases from J, the junction contained 8 bases not matched to a gene. CDR3 size: 16 residues. The CDR3 DNA reads as TGCGCCAGCAGCAGGGACCCTAGCGGGGACACAGATACGCAGTATTTT. This translates into CASSRDPSGDTDTQYF. Full variable domain (missing parts from reference TRBV5-1 and TRBJ2-3): KAGVTQTPRYLIKTRGQQVTLSCSPISGHRSVSWYQQTPGQGLQFLFEYFSETQRNKGNFPGRFSGRQFSNSRSEMNVSTLELGDSALYLCASSRDPSGDTDTQYFGPGTRLTVL.

This chain joins TRBV12-5 and TRBJ2-5, with D unresolved. CDR1 LGHNT and CDR2 FRNRAP come from the germline V gene. This CDR3 is built from 13 residues. V was cut by 1 base and J by 1 base, with 4 bases left in between. The CDR3 loop is CASGLGLQETQYF. The DNA of the CDR3 is TGTGCTAGTGGTTTGGGACTCCAAGAGACCCAGTACTTC.

This clone was detected once. The chain carries TRBV5-1 and TRBJ1-1; TRBD1 aligns across 7 bases. This CDR3 has 15 amino acids. Germline CDR1 is SGHRS and CDR2 is YFSETQ. V shed 4 bases and J 5 bases; nucleotides not matched to a gene: 11. The CDR3 DNA is TGCGCCAGCAGCCCCGACACAGGGGATACGACTGAAGCTTTCTTT. Translating gives CASSPDTGDTTEAFF. The variable domain in full, completed from reference TRBV5-1 and TRBJ1-1, reads KAGVTQTPRYLIKTRGQQVTLSCSPISGHRSVSWYQQTPGQGLQFLFEYFSETQRNKGNFPGRFSGRQFSNSRSEMNVSTLELGDSALYLCASSPDTGDTTEAFFGQGTRLTVV.

This clone occurred once. The gene calls are TRBV6-5 and TRBJ1-1; D is uncertain. CDR3 length: 16 residues. Germline CDR1 MNHEY, CDR2 SVGAGI. V was pared by 0 bases and J by 1 base, with 12 bases between. The CDR3 DNA reads as TGTGCCAGCAGTTACTCGAGTGCGCCTTGGAACACTGAAGCTTTCTTT. Residues: CASSYSSAPWNTEAFF.

The chain uses TRBV27 and TRBJ2-1, with a possible D match to TRBD2 (5 bases). The CDR3 length is 12 residues. Germline CDR1 is MNHEY and CDR2 is SMNVEV (reference sequence). Trimming removed 6 bases from V and 9 bases from J, with 12 bases in between. This CDR3 is CASREYRGEQFF. As DNA, the CDR3 is TGTGCCAGCAGGGAGTACCGGGGTGAGCAGTTCTTC.

This chain connects TRBV28 to TRBJ1-1; D not certain. This CDR3 region has 17 residues. Trimming pared 2 bases from V and 7 bases from J, leaving 23 bases between. Per the germline V gene, CDR1 is MDHEN and CDR2 is SYDVKM. CDR3 residues: CASSLSFSSRLTNEAFF. In nucleotides, the CDR3 is TGTGCCAGCAGTTTAAGCTTTTCCTCCCGCCTTACCAATGAAGCTTTCTTT.

The rearrangement uses TRBV9 and TRBJ2-7, with 7 bases lining up with TRBD1. CDR1 SGDLS and CDR2 YYNGEE come from the germline V gene. V shed 3 bases and J 3 bases; nucleotides not matched to a gene: 9. CDR3 length equals 15 residues. The CDR3 nucleotides read TGTGCCAGCAGCGGAGAGACAGGGACCCTCTACGAGCAGTACGTC. Translated: CASSGETGTLYEQYV.

CDR3 nucleotides: TGTGCCAGCAAGAGGGGGTCTGGAAACACCATATATTTT. This codes for CASKRGSGNTIYF. The genes are TRBV2 and TRBJ1-3; D is possibly TRBD1 (6 bases). The V end lost 7 bases, the J end lost 1 base, and 8 bases lay between the germline ends. CDR1 SNHLY and CDR2 FYNNEI come from the germline V gene. CDR3 length: 13 residues.

This clone was detected only once. An end of the junction differs from the germline gene, which may be a read error. V and J are TRBV5-1 and TRBJ2-7, with 11 bases that match TRBD1. Looked up from germline, CDR1 is SGHRS and CDR2 is YFSETQ. The CDR3 totals 14 residues. CDR3 amino acids: CASSSGQGAIPPHF. In DNA form, the CDR3 reads TGCGCCAGCAGCTCCGGACAGGGGGCGATTCCGCCACACTTC.

The chain combines TRBV29-1 with TRBJ1-2; 10 bases map to TRBD1. The CDR3 loop spans 12 amino acids. Germline loops: CDR1 SQVTM, CDR2 ANQGSEA. V shed 8 bases, J shed 8 bases, and the junction held 8 bases outside the gene matches. The CDR3 sequence: CSSLGQGDGYTF. As DNA, the CDR3 is TGCAGCTCGCTCGGACAGGGGGACGGCTACACCTTC. Complete variable domain (other parts from reference TRBV29-1 and TRBJ1-2): SAVISQKPSRDICQRGTSLTIQCQVDSQVTMMFWYRQQPGQSLTLIATANQGSEATYESGFVIDKFPISRPNLTFSTLTVSNMSPEDSSIYLCSSLGQGDGYTFGSGTRLTVV.

The chain has TRBV18 and TRBJ2-1; the match to TRBD1 covers 8 bases. Germline lookup yields CDR1 KGHSH and CDR2 LQKENI. With V trimmed by 4 bases and J by 1 base, 9 bases remained unmatched. This CDR3 region has 17 residues. The CDR3 sequence: CASSRGTGSGSYNEQFF. The CDR3 DNA is TGTGCCAGCTCACGCGGGACAGGTTCCGGTTCCTACAATGAGCAGTTCTTC.

CDR3 in DNA: TGTGCCAGCAGGATTGGTAGCGGGGGGTCCCGTCTGGATACGCAGTATTTT. This gives the protein CASRIGSGGSRLDTQYF. The genes are TRBV2 and TRBJ2-3, with 10 bases lining up with TRBD2. Germline CDR1 and CDR2: SNHLY and FYNNEI. V shed 6 bases, J shed 6 bases, and the junction held 15 bases outside the gene matches. This CDR3 region has 17 residues.

The chain employs TRBV2 and TRBJ2-7, with a tentative D call TRBD1 (5 bases). This CDR3 spans 14 amino acids. Deletions cut 6 bases from V and 0 bases from J, with 12 bases between. In germline, CDR1 is SNHLY, CDR2 FYNNEI. The CDR3: CASRRGSFSYEQYV. The CDR3, as DNA: TGTGCCAGCAGAAGGGGTAGTTTCTCCTACGAGCAGTACGTC.

This clone appeared a single time. This rearrangement joins TRBV18 to TRBJ2-7, with no clear D. Trimming removed 3 bases at V and 3 bases at J, with 6 bases between. Germline values: CDR1 KGHSH, CDR2 LQKENI. CDR3 size: 12 residues. Here the CDR3 reads CASSPRIYEQYV. The CDR3 nucleotides are TGTGCCAGCTCACCGCGTATCTACGAGCAGTACGTC.

The chain has TRBV19 and TRBJ1-6; D may be TRBD1 (6 bases). The CDR3 runs 14 residues. The V gene lost 6 bases and the J gene lost 7 bases, with 13 bases spanning the gap. Germline CDR1 is LNHDA and CDR2 is SQIVND (reference sequence). The CDR3 spells CASSLTGLNSPLHF. CDR3 in DNA: TGTGCCAGTAGCTTAACAGGGCTAAATTCACCCCTCCACTTT.

CDR3 bases: TGTGCCAGCTCACCTCAGACAGGGAACACTGAAGCTTTCTTT. Amino acids: CASSPQTGNTEAFF. The chain has TRBV18 and TRBJ1-1; possibly TRBD1 for D (6 bases). CDR3 length equals 14 residues. The ends were cut back, 3 bases at V and 1 base at J, with 9 bases in the middle. Germline values: CDR1 KGHSH, CDR2 LQKENI.

The rearrangement links TRBV24-1 to TRBJ1-4; D uncertain. The CDR3 length is 8 residues. The V end was cut by 9 bases, the J end by 12 bases, with 4 bases between. Germline CDR1 is KGHDR and CDR2 is SFDVKD. This chain's CDR3 is CATQELFF. The CDR3 DNA reads TGTGCCACCCAGGAACTGTTTTTT.

The chain carries TRBV9 and TRBJ2-1, with TRBD1 matching 10 bases. Trimming cost V 2 bases and J 7 bases; bases outside gene matches: 9. The CDR3 loop spans 16 amino acids. Germline values: CDR1 SGDLS, CDR2 YYNGEE. The CDR3 DNA is TGTGCCAGCAGCGTTAGACGGGACAGGGGTACGAATGAGCAGTTCTTC. It specifies CASSVRRDRGTNEQFF.